This is a list of T cell receptor beta chains from one sample in a study of regulatory T cells in long-lasting Graves disease. Each CDR3 protein is one row after TCRdb ran MiXCR on the multiplex PCR reads. The sample has under 800,000 distinct CDR3 sequences, less than 20% seen once; the top ten hold about 18%. The same specimen was also included in a second study, on T cells in Graves' hyperthyroidism and ophthalmopathy.

The sample here was peripheral blood mononuclear cells (PBMCs), taken at new diagnosis, from a patient treated with antithyroid drugs. The receptors originated from a young woman with Graves disease. The CDR3 runs from the conserved cysteine through the conserved F or W. D genes are given only for firm matches. Not every row has a clone size; where given, it reads once, few, many or a size class.

d_gene,j_gene,abundance,v_gene,CDR3nt,CDR3aa
-,TRBJ1-1,many,TRBV28,TGTGGGATGAACACTGAAGCTTTCTTT,CGMNTEAFF
TRBD2,TRBJ2-3,-,TRBV20-1,TGCAGTGCTAGAGATGCCCTAGCGGGAGGGCCGGAGAGCACAGATACGCAGTATTTT,CSARDALAGGPESTDTQYF
-,TRBJ1-2,many,TRBV30,TGTGCCTGGAGTGCTGTCAGGGGAGGCTACACCTTC,CAWSAVRGGYTF
-,TRBJ1-6,-,TRBV6-2/TRBV6-3,TGTGCCAGCACCGAACTACCCCCGGTGGCTTCACCCCTCCACTTT,CASTELPPVASPLHF
-,TRBJ1-2,few,TRBV29-1,TGCAGCGTTGGGCCAGAACGCTATGGCTACACCTTC,CSVGPERYGYTF
TRBD1,TRBJ2-5,many,TRBV2,TGTGCCAGCAGATCGGGACAGGGGTATTACCAAGAGACCCAGTACTTC,CASRSGQGYYQETQYF
TRBD1,TRBJ2-7,many,TRBV2,TGTGCCAGCACCGACGACAGGGGGTTTGAGTACTTC,CASTDDRGFEYF
TRBD1,TRBJ1-1,many,TRBV2,TGTGCCAGCAAGGGACAGATAAACACTGAAGCTTTCTTT,CASKGQINTEAFF
TRBD1,TRBJ1-1,many,TRBV28,TGTGCCAGCAGTTTAGCAGGGGGCGTCGGTGCTTTCTTT,CASSLAGGVGAFF
-,TRBJ1-1,many,TRBV15,TGTGCCACCAGCAGAGATCTAGGAGCTGAAGCTTTCTTT,CATSRDLGAEAFF
-,TRBJ1-1,-,TRBV7-9,TGTGCCAGCAGCTTTATTAGGGCGCCCGAGGTTTTCTTT,CASSFIRAPEVFF
-,TRBJ2-3,few,TRBV20-1,TGCAGTGCTAGTAATCCCGGCCCTAGCACAGATACGCAGTATTTT,CSASNPGPSTDTQYF
TRBD1,TRBJ1-5,-,TRBV5-5,TGTACCAGCAGCATCGGGACAGTCAATCAGCCCCAGCATTTT,CTSSIGTVNQPQHF
TRBD2,TRBJ2-7,few,TRBV20-1,TGCAGTGCTAGTTCCCCTCTGACTAGCGGGAGCTCCTACGAGCAGTACTTC,CSASSPLTSGSSYEQYF
-,TRBJ2-3,once,TRBV19,TGTGCCAGTAGTATCCCGAAAGGGACGGTAGCGAGACGCACAGATACGCAGTATTTT,CASSIPKGTVARRTDTQYF
-,TRBJ1-1,-,TRBV29-1,TGCAGCCATTATCGGGACAAGGTGAACACTGAAGCTTTCTTT,CSHYRDKVNTEAFF
TRBD2,TRBJ2-3,many,TRBV7-8,TGTGCCAGCAACCGGCGGGACGGGACTAGCGGGGCGGCGCAGTATTTT,CASNRRDGTSGAAQYF
TRBD1,TRBJ1-5,many,TRBV6-1,TGTGCCAGCAGGCAGGACAGGGCCAATCAGCCCCAGCATTTT,CASRQDRANQPQHF
-,TRBJ2-1,few,TRBV6-2/TRBV6-3,TGTGCCAGCACTAAACTCCCGAGCTCCTACAATGAGCAGTTCTTC,CASTKLPSSYNEQFF
-,TRBJ2-1,many,TRBV2,TGTGCCAGCACCAAGTTAGAGCGGGAGCAGTTCTTC,CASTKLEREQFF
-,TRBJ2-2,many,TRBV7-3,TGTGCCAGCAGCTTAACAGGTCTACTCACCGGGGAGCTGTTTTTT,CASSLTGLLTGELFF
-,TRBJ2-2,many,TRBV6-1,TGTGCCAGCAATCCGACCCCGGCCGACACCGGGGAGCTGTTTTTT,CASNPTPADTGELFF
-,TRBJ1-2,many,TRBV30,TGTGCCTGGAGTACAGCTGCCCGGGGCTACACCTTC,CAWSTAARGYTF
-,TRBJ2-1,many,TRBV5-1,TGCGCCAGCAGCTGGGAGTGGAATGAGCAGTTCTTC,CASSWEWNEQFF
-,TRBJ2-1,-,TRBV3-1,TGTGCCAGCAGACGGAACAGGGACGCGGACAATGAGCAGTTCTTC,CASRRNRDADNEQFF
TRBD2,TRBJ2-7,few,TRBV20-1,TGCAGTGCTAGCCTTCGTGGGAGGGCCACGTCCGAGCAGTACTTC,CSASLRGRATSEQYF
-,TRBJ1-1,many,TRBV28,TGTGCCAGCAGACCCCGGACAGCCAACACTGAAGCTTTCTTT,CASRPRTANTEAFF
TRBD1,TRBJ1-5,-,TRBV28,TGTGCCAGCACTCGAAGACAGGGGCAGCCCCAGCATTTT,CASTRRQGQPQHF
-,TRBJ1-1,many,TRBV27,TGTGCCAGCAGTGCACGGGACAACACTGAAGCTTTCTTT,CASSARDNTEAFF
TRBD1,TRBJ2-7,few,TRBV6-1,TGTGCCAGCAGCCGATTGACAGGGGGTTCCTACGAGCAGTACTTC,CASSRLTGGSYEQYF
TRBD1,TRBJ2-7,-,TRBV18,TGTGCCAGCTCACAGATCCTAGGGACAGGGGGCTCCTACGAGCAGTACTTC,CASSQILGTGGSYEQYF
TRBD1,TRBJ1-2,many,TRBV5-1,TGCGCCAGCAGCTCCGGGACAGTAGGATGGGGCTACACCTTC,CASSSGTVGWGYTF
TRBD2,TRBJ2-1,few,TRBV19,TGTGCCAGTAGTATCTCCTTCGGGGGGACCGGAAACAATGAGCAGTTCTTC,CASSISFGGTGNNEQFF
TRBD1,TRBJ1-4,few,TRBV5-6,TGTGCCAGCAGCTTCCGGACAGGGGGAGAAAAACTGTTTTTT,CASSFRTGGEKLFF
-,TRBJ2-2,few,TRBV9,TGTGCCAGCAGCGTAGCTGCGGGTCCCCTCACCGGGGAGCTGTTTTTT,CASSVAAGPLTGELFF
-,TRBJ2-1,-,TRBV3-1,TGTGCCAGCAGCCAAGATTTAAGTGCCTACAATGAGCAGTTCTTC,CASSQDLSAYNEQFF
-,TRBJ2-7,-,TRBV5-1,TGCGCCAGCAGCCTAAACCCCGACAGGTCCACCTACGAGCAGTACTTC,CASSLNPDRSTYEQYF
-,TRBJ2-2,few,TRBV19,TGTGCCAGTAGCAAAAGTGGAGGGAACACCGGGGAGCTGTTTTTT,CASSKSGGNTGELFF
-,TRBJ1-2,many,TRBV6-2/TRBV6-3,TGTGCCAGCAGTTACTCGCATTGGCAGACTGGGCCTTACTACACCTTC,CASSYSHWQTGPYYTF
-,TRBJ1-1,few,TRBV27,TGTGCCAGCACGCGCGGGGACTCGATGAACACTGAAGCTTTCTTT,CASTRGDSMNTEAFF
-,TRBJ2-7,-,TRBV30,TGTGCCTGGAGTGTAGGAATAACCAGCTCCTACGAGCAATACTTC,CAWSVGITSSYEQYF
-,TRBJ2-7,few,TRBV29-1,TGCAGCGTTGAAGATGCCACGGACTCTCCATCCTACGAGCAGTACTTC,CSVEDATDSPSYEQYF
-,TRBJ1-5,many,TRBV24-1,TGTGCCACCAGGGACAGAAATCAGCCCCAGCATTTT,CATRDRNQPQHF